These 21 T cell receptor beta chains were all obtained from the same sample, sequenced in a study of blood T cell repertoires in COVID-19. Libraries were prepared by immunoSEQ multiplex PCR; TCRdb keeps only in-frame clonotypes and omits some of them. The sample yields about 320,000 clones, approximately 91% seen once. Sequenced input: PBMCs or T cells enriched from blood (not recorded which). These receptors originate from a woman between 25 and 40 years old who had been exposed to COVID-19.

This clone was observed once. The chain combines TRBV3-1 (or the pseudogene TRBV3-2) with TRBJ1-4, with D perhaps matching TRBD1 (5 bases). CDR3 length: 17 residues. The germline CDR1 and CDR2 sequences are LGHDT and YNNKEL (reference sequence). Trimming cost V 4 bases and J 7 bases, with 22 bases left between them. CDR3 sequence: CASSLPRRRGGSEKLFF. The CDR3 region has the DNA TGTGCCAGCAGCCTCCCCCGGCGGCGGGGGGGGAGTGAAAAACTGTTTTTT.

This clone has only one observation. CDR3 sequence: CASSQGSSYNSPLHF. Here the CDR3 DNA reads TGCGCCAGCAGTCAGGGGAGCTCCTATAATTCACCCCTCCACTTT. The chain has TRBV5-1 and TRBJ1-6; D is possibly TRBD1 (6 bases). Germline loops: CDR1 SGHRS, CDR2 YFSETQ. V lost 5 bases and J lost 0, with 9 bases in between. The CDR3 length is 15 residues.

This CDR3 is CASRPHVGSEAFF. CDR3 coding DNA: TGTGCCAGCAGGCCCCATGTGGGCTCTGAAGCTTTCTTT. This chain links TRBV7-8 with TRBJ1-1; D is unclear. This CDR3 contains 13 residues. Looked up from germline, CDR1 is SGHVS and CDR2 is FQNEAQ. V gave up 6 bases and J gave up 6 bases, with 14 bases separating them.

The chain employs TRBV27 and TRBJ1-5; 9 bases are shared with TRBD1. There are 15 residues in the CDR3. The germline gives CDR1 MNHEY, CDR2 SMNVEV (reference sequence). V lost 0 bases and J lost 4; bases outside the gene matches: 1. The CDR3 DNA sequence: TGTGCCAGCAGTTTATCCGGGACAGGGAATCAGCCCCAGCATTTT. It codes for CASSLSGTGNQPQHF.

The J gene is TRBJ2-2, the V gene TRBV7-6, with D maybe TRBD1 (6 bases). With 1 base removed from V and 4 bases from J, the gap between germline ends came to 10 bases. The CDR3 totals 15 residues. CDR1 and CDR2 from the germline V gene are SGHVS and FNYEAQ. This CDR3 reads CASSLGQAPTGELFF. The CDR3 coding sequence is TGTGCCAGCAGCTTAGGACAGGCCCCCACCGGGGAGCTGTTTTTT.

The V and J genes are TRBV4-1 and TRBJ2-5, with 7 bases fitting TRBD1. The CDR3 totals 15 residues. Germline assignment: CDR1 MGHRA and CDR2 YSYEKL. The V segment lost 2 bases and the J segment 1 base; nucleotides outside the gene matches: 4. The CDR3 DNA follows: TGCGCCAGCAGCCAAAACCGGGACAGCCAAGAGACCCAGTACTTC. Translated, it gives CASSQNRDSQETQYF.

This chain uses TRBV5-4 with TRBJ1-2; D is possibly TRBD1 (5 bases). The CDR3 has 13 amino acids. Per germline, CDR1 SGHNT and CDR2 YYREEE (reference sequence). The V end lost 10 bases, the J end lost 3 bases, and 16 bases lay between the germline ends. CDR3 region: CAAASRADYGYTF. Written as DNA, the CDR3 is TGTGCCGCAGCGTCCAGGGCCGACTATGGCTACACCTTC.

J is TRBJ1-5 and V is TRBV5-1; the D is unclear. The CDR3 has 14 residues. With 6 bases removed from V and 0 bases from J, the gap between germline ends came to 10 bases. Germline assignment: CDR1 SGHRS and CDR2 YFSETQ. The CDR3 sequence: CASKPDYSNQPQHF. The CDR3 nucleotides are TGCGCCAGCAAGCCCGATTATAGCAATCAGCCCCAGCATTTT.

V usage is TRBV5-1 and J usage is TRBJ2-5, with a possible D match to TRBD1 (6 bases). CDR3 size: 13 residues. Germline V gives CDR1 SGHRS, CDR2 YFSETQ. V dropped 5 bases and J dropped 4 bases, with 12 bases sitting between them. The DNA of the CDR3 is TGCGCCAGCAGTCTGGGGGCCGGAGAGACCCAGTACTTC. Its translation is CASSLGAGETQYF. The entire variable domain, with the rest obtained from reference TRBV5-1 and TRBJ2-5, is as follows: KAGVTQTPRYLIKTRGQQVTLSCSPISGHRSVSWYQQTPGQGLQFLFEYFSETQRNKGNFPGRFSGRQFSNSRSEMNVSTLELGDSALYLCASSLGAGETQYFGPGTRLLVL.

The rearrangement uses TRBV19 and TRBJ1-1, with TRBD1 matching over 7 bases. The CDR3 runs to 14 residues. Germline V lookup: CDR1 LNHDA, CDR2 SQIVND (reference sequence). V lost 3 bases to trimming and J lost 5 bases; unmatched junction nucleotides: 6. DNA for the CDR3: TGTGCCAGTAGTATGAGGGGGCCAGGGACTGAAGCTTTCTTT. Its translation is CASSMRGPGTEAFF.

This clone was found once. Other DNA variants within this sample encode the same CDR3. V gene TRBV7-2 combines with J gene TRBJ1-3; D remains unclear. Germline CDR1 SGHTA, CDR2 FQGNSA. The CDR3 is 15 residues long. V was pared by 1 base and J by 2 bases, with 9 bases between. CDR3 amino acids: CASSLVASPGNTIYF. CDR3 DNA sequence: TGTGCCAGCAGCTTAGTCGCGTCCCCTGGAAACACCATATATTTT.

V is TRBV19 and J is TRBJ2-5; tentatively, D is TRBD1 (5 bases). CDR1 is LNHDA and CDR2 is SQIVND in the germline V gene (reference sequence). This CDR3 spans 13 amino acids. Trimming took off 6 bases at V and 3 bases at J, with 11 bases between the two ends. CDR3 residues: CASSVRGEETQYF. The CDR3 coding sequence is TGTGCCAGTAGCGTAAGGGGCGAAGAGACCCAGTACTTC.

The chain links TRBV11-2 to TRBJ2-1; a weak D match, TRBD2 (6 bases). Germline V gene data show CDR1 as SGHAT and CDR2 as FQNNGV. The germline V and J ends were trimmed by 3 bases and 7 bases, with 16 bases remaining between them. The CDR3 extends over 15 amino acids. CDR3 protein: CASSFSGGIGNEQFF. For the CDR3, the DNA is TGTGCCAGCAGCTTTTCCGGGGGAATTGGGAATGAGCAGTTCTTC.

V gene TRBV10-3 combines with J gene TRBJ2-1, with 10 bases lining up with TRBD2. The CDR3 loop spans 16 amino acids. Germline CDR1 is ENHRY and CDR2 is SYGVKD. Losses at the gene ends were 7 bases for V and 6 bases for J; bases not matched to a gene: 12. CDR3 DNA: TGTGCCATCAAGGGTAGCGGGGGGACCCGGGGCAATGAGCAGTTCTTC. Translated, it gives CAIKGSGGTRGNEQFF.

V and J are TRBV6-2 or TRBV6-3 and TRBJ2-3, with 13 bases lining up with TRBD2. The ends lost 8 bases at V and 6 bases at J; junction bases unmatched: 11. The CDR3 loop spans 16 amino acids. From germline, CDR1 is MNHEY and CDR2 SVGEGT. This CDR3 reads CASRWTSGGLRDTQYF. The CDR3 DNA follows: TGTGCCAGCCGTTGGACTAGCGGGGGCCTCAGGGATACGCAGTATTTT.

The chain carries TRBV6-5 and TRBJ2-7, with 7 bases fitting TRBD1. In germline, CDR1 is MNHEY, CDR2 SVGAGI. Losses at the gene ends were 5 bases for V and 3 bases for J; bases not matched to a gene: 4. This CDR3 has 13 residues. The CDR3: CASSPTGDYEQYF. CDR3 in DNA: TGTGCCAGCAGTCCTACAGGGGACTACGAGCAGTACTTC.

The gene calls are TRBV10-2 and TRBJ2-1; no clear D gene. CDR1 and CDR2 from the germline V gene are WSHSY and SAAADI. CDR3 size: 14 residues. V was clipped by 5 bases and J by 4 bases, with 12 bases between them. CDR3: CASSLATPYNEQFF. The CDR3, as DNA: TGCGCCAGCAGTCTGGCGACACCTTACAATGAGCAGTTCTTC.

The chain has TRBV18 and TRBJ1-4, with D hard to call. Germline V lookup: CDR1 KGHSH, CDR2 LQKENI. This CDR3 has 12 residues. The V end lost 6 bases, the J end lost 5 bases, and 7 bases lay between the germline ends. CDR3: CASSAGNEKLFF. Written as DNA, the CDR3 is TGTGCCAGCTCCGCGGGGAATGAAAAACTGTTTTTT.

The chain combines TRBV10-1 with TRBJ1-3; perhaps TRBD1 as D (6 bases). Germline lookup yields CDR1 WNHNN and CDR2 SYGVQD (reference sequence). This CDR3 spans 14 amino acids. The V gene lost 11 bases and the J gene lost 0 bases, with 14 bases spanning the gap. The CDR3 loop is CAPGRGFSGNTIYF. In DNA form, the CDR3 reads TGCGCCCCCGGGAGGGGGTTCTCTGGAAACACCATATATTTT.

The J gene is TRBJ2-6, the V gene TRBV4-1; 9 bases are a match to TRBD1. Unmatched junction bases numbered 13, after V lost 4 bases and J lost 12 bases. Germline V CDR1 and CDR2: MGHRA, YSYEKL. The CDR3 consists of 16 residues. CDR3 nucleotides: TGCGCCAGCAGCCCCACAAGGGACAGGGATGCTGTCGTCCTGACTTTC. This gives the protein CASSPTRDRDAVVLTF.

The chain combines TRBV14 with TRBJ1-1, with TRBD1 as a possible D gene (5 bases). V was pared by 3 bases and J by 3 bases, with 8 bases between. Per the germline V gene, CDR1 is SGHDN and CDR2 is FVKESK. The CDR3 spans 13 residues. CDR3 sequence (DNA): TGTGCCAGCAGCCATGGCAGGGACACTGAAGCTTTCTTT. As protein: CASSHGRDTEAFF.